This T cell receptor beta chain was documented in a study of radiotherapy plus CTLA-4 blockade in lung cancer. Here immunoSEQ multiplex PCR was the method, and the copy in TCRdb shows in-frame clones only, minus some. The data show more than 65,000 clones, around 83% seen once. CDR3 length: 14 amino acids. Germline loops: CDR1 MDHEN, CDR2 SYDVKM. The V end lost 7 bases, the J end lost 3 bases, and 15 bases lay between the germline ends. Sequencing used peripheral blood, obtained from a patient treated with radiotherapy plus ipilimumab. The rearrangement links TRBV28 to TRBJ1-1, with a weak D call TRBD1 (5 bases). The clonotype originates from a human donor with non-small cell lung cancer who had stable disease on radiotherapy plus ipilimumab. The CDR3: CASTPPGRDTEAFF. CDR3 DNA: TGTGCCAGCACCCCCCCGGGGCGTGACACTGAAGCTTTCTTT. The complete variable domain, with remaining parts taken from reference TRBV28 and TRBJ1-1, reads DVKVTQSSRYLVKRTGEKVFLECVQDMDHENMFWYRQDPGLGLRLIYFSYDVKMKEKGDIPEGYSVSREKKERFSLILESASTNQTSMYLCASTPPGRDTEAFFGQGTRLTVV.